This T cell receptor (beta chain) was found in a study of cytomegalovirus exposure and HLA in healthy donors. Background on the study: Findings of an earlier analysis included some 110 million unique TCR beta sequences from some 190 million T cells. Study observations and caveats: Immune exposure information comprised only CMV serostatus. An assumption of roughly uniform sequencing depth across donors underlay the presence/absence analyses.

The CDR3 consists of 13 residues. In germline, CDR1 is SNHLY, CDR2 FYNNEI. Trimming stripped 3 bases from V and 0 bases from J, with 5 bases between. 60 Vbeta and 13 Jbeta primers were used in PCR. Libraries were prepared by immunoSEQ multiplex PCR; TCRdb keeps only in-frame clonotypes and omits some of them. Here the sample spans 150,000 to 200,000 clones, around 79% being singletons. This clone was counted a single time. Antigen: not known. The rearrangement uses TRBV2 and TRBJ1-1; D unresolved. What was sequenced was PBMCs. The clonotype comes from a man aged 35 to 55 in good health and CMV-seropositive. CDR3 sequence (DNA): TGTGCCAGCAGTGATGAGGTGAACACTGAAGCTTTCTTT. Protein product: CASSDEVNTEAFF.